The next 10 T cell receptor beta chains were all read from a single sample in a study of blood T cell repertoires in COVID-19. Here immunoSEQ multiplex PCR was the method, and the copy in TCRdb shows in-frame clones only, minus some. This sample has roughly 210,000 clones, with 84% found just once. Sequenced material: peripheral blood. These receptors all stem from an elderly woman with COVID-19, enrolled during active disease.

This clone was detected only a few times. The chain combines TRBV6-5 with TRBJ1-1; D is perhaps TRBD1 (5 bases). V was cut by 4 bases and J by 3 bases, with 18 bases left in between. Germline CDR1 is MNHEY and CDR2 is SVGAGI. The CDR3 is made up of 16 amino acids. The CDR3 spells CASSFTTSGWDTEAFF. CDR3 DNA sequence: TGTGCCAGCAGTTTCACGACCTCAGGGTGGGACACTGAAGCTTTCTTT.

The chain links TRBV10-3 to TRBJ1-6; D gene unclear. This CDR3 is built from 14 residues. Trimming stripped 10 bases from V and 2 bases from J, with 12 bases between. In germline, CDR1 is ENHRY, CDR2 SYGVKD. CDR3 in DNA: TGTGCCACCCGTGGCGGCCCCTATAATTCACCCCTCCACTTT. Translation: CATRGGPYNSPLHF.

CDR3 coding DNA: TGTGCCAGTAATACAGGGGTAGGTGAAGCTTTCTTT. Translating it yields CASNTGVGEAFF. J is TRBJ1-1 and V is TRBV19; TRBD1 aligns across 7 bases. The CDR3 runs 12 residues. Germline assignment: CDR1 LNHDA and CDR2 SQIVND (reference sequence). V lost 7 bases, J lost 7 bases, and 6 bases stayed unmatched.

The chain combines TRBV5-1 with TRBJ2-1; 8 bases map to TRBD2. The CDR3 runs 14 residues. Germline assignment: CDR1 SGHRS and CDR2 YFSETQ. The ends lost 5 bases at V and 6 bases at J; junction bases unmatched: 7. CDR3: CASSTGREGNEQFF. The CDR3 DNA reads TGCGCCAGCAGTACCGGGAGGGAGGGCAATGAGCAGTTCTTC.

CDR3 loop: CASSLDRYEKLFF. In DNA, the CDR3 is TGTGCCAGCAGCTTAGATCGGTATGAAAAACTGTTTTTT. The chain employs TRBV11-2 and TRBJ1-4; D remains unclear. The length of the CDR3 is 13 residues. CDR1 SGHAT and CDR2 FQNNGV come from the germline V gene. V was pared by 0 bases and J by 6 bases, with 5 bases between.

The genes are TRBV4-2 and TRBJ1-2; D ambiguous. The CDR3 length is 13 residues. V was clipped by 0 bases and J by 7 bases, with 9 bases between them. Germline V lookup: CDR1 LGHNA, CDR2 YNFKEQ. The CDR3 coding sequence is TGTGCCAGCAGCCAAGAAGAGGTGGGTGGCTACACCTTC. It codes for CASSQEEVGGYTF.

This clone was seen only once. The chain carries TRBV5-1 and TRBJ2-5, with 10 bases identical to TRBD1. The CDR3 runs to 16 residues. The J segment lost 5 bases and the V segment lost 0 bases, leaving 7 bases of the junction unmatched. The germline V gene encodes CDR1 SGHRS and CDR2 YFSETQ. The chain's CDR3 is CASSLEEWTGGETQYF. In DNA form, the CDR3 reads TGCGCCAGCAGCTTGGAGGAATGGACAGGGGGGGAGACCCAGTACTTC.

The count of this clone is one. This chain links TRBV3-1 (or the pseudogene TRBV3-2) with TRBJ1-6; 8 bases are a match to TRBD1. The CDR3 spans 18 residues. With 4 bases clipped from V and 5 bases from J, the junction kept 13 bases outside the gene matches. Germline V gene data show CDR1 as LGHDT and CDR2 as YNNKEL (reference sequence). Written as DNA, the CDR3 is TGTGCCAGCAGCCCAGGGAAGCGACAGGGGAGAAATAATTCACCCCTCCACTTT. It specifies CASSPGKRQGRNNSPLHF.

The CDR3 nucleotides read TGTGCCAGCAGCTCTTTCAGGGTAGGGGCCAACGTCCTGACTTTC. This encodes CASSSFRVGANVLTF. This chain connects TRBV11-2 to TRBJ2-6, with D perhaps TRBD1 (5 bases). The CDR3 extends over 15 amino acids. CDR1 and CDR2 from the germline V gene are SGHAT and FQNNGV. V was pared by 4 bases and J by 4 bases, with 11 bases between.

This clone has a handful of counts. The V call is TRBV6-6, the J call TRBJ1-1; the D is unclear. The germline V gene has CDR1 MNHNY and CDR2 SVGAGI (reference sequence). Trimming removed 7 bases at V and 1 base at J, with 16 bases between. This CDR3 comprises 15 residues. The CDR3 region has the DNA TGTGCCAGCATCCCCCGGGATACATCGAACACTGAAGCTTTCTTT. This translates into CASIPRDTSNTEAFF.